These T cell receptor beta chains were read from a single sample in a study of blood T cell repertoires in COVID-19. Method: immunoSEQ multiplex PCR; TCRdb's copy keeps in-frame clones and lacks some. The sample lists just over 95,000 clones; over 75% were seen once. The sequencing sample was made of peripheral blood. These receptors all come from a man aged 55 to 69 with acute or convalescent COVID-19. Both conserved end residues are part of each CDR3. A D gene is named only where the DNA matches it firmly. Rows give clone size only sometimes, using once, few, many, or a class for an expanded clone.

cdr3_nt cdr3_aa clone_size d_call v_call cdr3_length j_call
TGTGCCAGCAGCCAGAGCTTTCTATGGACTGAAGAAGCTTTCTTT CASSQSFLWTEEAFF . . TRBV13 15 TRBJ1-1
TGCGCCAGCAGCCTCACGACGGGAAACTATGGCTACACCTTC CASSLTTGNYGYTF . . TRBV5-1 14 TRBJ1-2
TGTGCCAGCAATATGGAGCGGGGGGGCCGCACCGGGGAGCTGTTTTTT CASNMERGGRTGELFF . TRBD2 TRBV28 16 TRBJ2-2
TGTGCCAGCAGCCAACGCGGGGGAGGCTATGGCTACACCTTC CASSQRGGGYGYTF . . TRBV3-1/TRBV3-2 14 TRBJ1-2
TGTGCCAGCAGTGTTGAGGGGGCAGACACTGAAGCTTTCTTT CASSVEGADTEAFF . TRBD1 TRBV6-4 14 TRBJ1-1
TGTGCCAGCAGCCAGGGTGGCGGGGGAGGAGGGGAGACCCAGTACTTC CASSQGGGGGGETQYF . TRBD2 TRBV5-4 16 TRBJ2-5
TGTGCCAGCAGCCAAGGGACACGGGGAAACACCATATATTTT CASSQGTRGNTIYF . . TRBV11-2 14 TRBJ1-3
TGTGCCAGCAGCTTGGTTCAGGGGGACACCGGGGAGCTGTTTTTT CASSLVQGDTGELFF few TRBD1 TRBV5-6 15 TRBJ2-2
TGTGCCAGCAGCTTGAATCAGGGGGGCACTGAAGCTTTCTTT CASSLNQGGTEAFF . TRBD1 TRBV7-9 14 TRBJ1-1
TGTGCCAGCAGCACAGCAGGAAACACTGAAGCTTTCTTT CASSTAGNTEAFF . . TRBV7-6 13 TRBJ1-1
TGCGCCAGCACACCACAGACACTCCAAGAGACCCAGTACTTC CASTPQTLQETQYF . . TRBV5-1 14 TRBJ2-5
TGTGCCAGCAGCCAACCCGACAGGGACACTGAAGCTTTCTTT CASSQPDRDTEAFF few TRBD1 TRBV4-2 14 TRBJ1-1
TGCGCCAGCAGCGGCGGGGACGGCACCTATAATTCACCCCTCCACTTT CASSGGDGTYNSPLHF once . TRBV5-1 16 TRBJ1-6
TGTGCCAGCTCACCAGACCTGTCGGGGGCTTTCTTT CASSPDLSGAFF . . TRBV18 12 TRBJ1-1
TGTGCCTGGAGTGTAGGGACTAGCGGGTATTCCTACAATGAGCAGTTCTTC CAWSVGTSGYSYNEQFF . TRBD2 TRBV30 17 TRBJ2-1
TGCGCCAGCAGCTTAGGGAGGTGGGACACTGAAGCTTTCTTT CASSLGRWDTEAFF . . TRBV5-1 14 TRBJ1-1
TGTGCCAGCGGTGACAGGGATAACTATGGCTACACCTTC CASGDRDNYGYTF . TRBD1 TRBV6-1 13 TRBJ1-2